One and the same sample provided the 18 T cell receptor beta chains below, sequenced in a study of cytomegalovirus exposure and HLA in healthy donors. Researchers ran the PCR with 60 Vbeta and 13 Jbeta primers. Profiled with immunoSEQ multiplex PCR; TCRdb holds only in-frame clones, not every one. The data hold about 190,000 clones, with about 81% observed a single time. Material for sequencing was PBMCs. The source is a man younger than 35 in good health and CMV-seronegative.

The rearrangement joins TRBV29-1 to TRBJ2-3, with no clear D. CDR3 length: 13 amino acids. The germline V and J ends were trimmed by 2 bases and 3 bases, with 9 bases remaining between them. CDR1 and CDR2 (germline): SQVTM, ANQGSEA. As DNA, the CDR3 is TGCAGCGTTGAAACGAGTGCGACAGATACGCAGTATTTT. As protein: CSVETSATDTQYF.

The rearrangement uses TRBV4-1 and TRBJ2-2, with 9 bases aligning to TRBD1. The CDR3 is 17 amino acids. Germline lookup yields CDR1 MGHRA and CDR2 YSYEKL. V gave up 4 bases and J gave up 4 bases; unmatched junction bases: 10. The CDR3 DNA sequence: TGCGCCAGCAGCCGCCGACAGGGGGAGATCAGCACCGGGGAGCTGTTTTTT. It yields the protein CASSRRQGEISTGELFF.

The chain employs TRBV7-2 and TRBJ2-1, with D possibly being TRBD1 (5 bases). Between the trimmed V and J ends, which lost 1 base and 4 bases, there was a span of 17 bases. CDR3 size: 17 residues. Germline values: CDR1 SGHTA, CDR2 FQGNSA. The CDR3 coding sequence is TGTGCCAGCAGCTTAGATCGGTCCAGGGTGGGGTACAATGAGCAGTTCTTC. It specifies CASSLDRSRVGYNEQFF.

V and J are TRBV7-2 and TRBJ1-1; perhaps TRBD1 as D (6 bases). The CDR3 covers 13 residues. Germline CDR1 is SGHTA and CDR2 is FQGNSA. Trimming took 3 bases from V and 9 from J, leaving 14 bases between them. CDR3 in DNA: TGTGCCAGCAGCTTTCCCCAGGGGCCTAAAGCTTTCTTT. Translation: CASSFPQGPKAFF.

The chain recombines TRBV5-6 with TRBJ2-5; 12 positions match TRBD2. V dropped 2 bases and J dropped 2; count of bases not matched to a gene: 1. Germline V gene data show CDR1 as SGHDT and CDR2 as YYEEEE. This CDR3 is built from 15 residues. The CDR3 is CASSFGLAGQETQYF. CDR3 in DNA: TGTGCCAGCAGCTTTGGACTAGCGGGACAAGAGACCCAGTACTTC.

The J gene is TRBJ2-1, the V gene TRBV7-2; TRBD2 matches 8 bases. Per the germline V gene, CDR1 is SGHTA and CDR2 is FQGNSA. V was pared by 5 bases and J by 9 bases, with 9 bases of the junction left unmatched. The CDR3 covers 14 residues. In DNA form, the CDR3 reads TGTGCCAGCAGCCTTAGCGGGGCCGTGGGTGAGCAGTTCTTC. This encodes CASSLSGAVGEQFF.

The rearrangement links TRBV9 to TRBJ2-1, with TRBD2 matching over 7 bases. The CDR3 contains 14 residues. Unmatched junction bases numbered 9, after V lost 4 bases and J lost 8 bases. Germline assignment: CDR1 SGDLS and CDR2 YYNGEE. This chain's CDR3 is CASSMSGIRDEQFF. CDR3 bases: TGTGCCAGCAGCATGAGCGGGATAAGGGATGAGCAGTTCTTC.

V usage is TRBV6-1 and J usage is TRBJ2-1; 10 nucleotides line up with TRBD1. Per the germline V gene, CDR1 is MNHNS and CDR2 is SASEGT. The V gene end was trimmed by 8 bases and the J gene end by 4 bases; junction bases not matched to a gene: 5. The CDR3 sequence is 14 residues long. CDR3 amino acids: CASDRGPGYNEQFF. CDR3 nucleotide sequence: TGTGCCAGCGACAGGGGGCCCGGGTACAATGAGCAGTTCTTC.

The rearrangement joins TRBV6-5 to TRBJ2-6; D is ambiguous. Per the germline V gene, CDR1 is MNHEY and CDR2 is SVGAGI. The CDR3 spans 14 residues. The DNA of the CDR3 is TGTGCATCGTCGCGTATCTCTGGGGCCAACGTCCTGACTTTC. This sequence encodes CASSRISGANVLTF.

This clone has just one count. The chain links TRBV21-1 to TRBJ1-2. TRBV21-1 corresponds to a pseudogene. CDR3 length: 14 residues. The CDR3 spells CASSLGGNTYGYTF. The CDR3 DNA follows: TGTGCCAGCAGCCTGGGGGGGAACACCTATGGCTACACCTTC.

J is TRBJ2-1 and V is TRBV27, with a possible D match to TRBD2 (5 bases). This CDR3 is built from 16 residues. Trimming took 5 bases from V and 3 from J, leaving 17 bases between them. Germline CDR1 is MNHEY and CDR2 is SMNVEV (reference sequence). The CDR3 here is CASSPDLIPYYNEQFF. Written as DNA, the CDR3 is TGTGCCAGCAGTCCGGACTTGATTCCCTACTACAATGAGCAGTTCTTC.

This clone was observed once. The identical CDR3 is also encoded by other nucleotide sequences in the sample. The chain employs TRBV5-1 and TRBJ2-5; TRBD1 is a possible D gene (7 bases). This CDR3 is 14 amino acids long. Germline V gene sequence: CDR1 SGHRS, CDR2 YFSETQ. The V end lost 0 bases, the J end lost 5 bases, and 11 bases lay between the germline ends. CDR3 protein: CASSLVGGQETQYF. Here the CDR3 DNA reads TGCGCCAGCAGCTTGGTGGGGGGACAGGAGACCCAGTACTTC. Full variable domain (outside the CDR3, taken from reference TRBV5-1 and TRBJ2-5): KAGVTQTPRYLIKTRGQQVTLSCSPISGHRSVSWYQQTPGQGLQFLFEYFSETQRNKGNFPGRFSGRQFSNSRSEMNVSTLELGDSALYLCASSLVGGQETQYFGPGTRLLVL.

The rearrangement links TRBV18 to TRBJ2-5, with 7 bases fitting TRBD2. There are 17 residues in the CDR3. V shed 3 bases and J 5 bases; nucleotides not matched to a gene: 15. The germline CDR1 and CDR2 sequences are KGHSH and LQKENI. Here the CDR3 DNA reads TGTGCCAGCTCACCTCCCCGCCGAGCGGTTAGCGGGGAGACCCAGTACTTC. It is translated as CASSPPRRAVSGETQYF.

Notes on this clone: The germline gene is not matched at one end of the junction; a read error may be the cause. V gene TRBV7-9 combines with J gene TRBJ2-1, with 7 bases lining up with TRBD2. The CDR3 runs 12 residues. Germline V gene lookup returns CDR1 SEHNR and CDR2 FQNEAQ (reference sequence). The CDR3 region is CSSGAKLNEQFF. DNA of the CDR3: TGTTCCAGCGGGGCCAAACTAAATGAGCAGTTCTTC. The full variable domain, completed using reference TRBV7-9 and TRBJ2-1, is DTGVSQNPRHKITKRGQNVTFRCDPISEHNRLYWYRQTLGQGPEFLTYFQNEAQLEKSRLLSDRFSAERPKGSFSTLEIQRTEQGDSAMYLCSSGAKLNEQFFGPGTRLTVL.

The J gene is TRBJ1-4, the V gene TRBV5-6; D is perhaps TRBD1 (5 bases). Germline V CDR1 and CDR2: SGHDT, YYEEEE. Deletions cut 0 bases from V and 4 bases from J, with 16 bases between. The CDR3 consists of 17 residues. CDR3 amino acids: CASSLGGGAVHNEKLFF. CDR3 DNA: TGTGCCAGCAGCTTGGGAGGTGGGGCGGTGCATAATGAAAAACTGTTTTTT. Based on the CDR3 plus reference TRBV5-6 and TRBJ1-4, the full variable domain is DAGVTQSPTHLIKTRGQQVTLRCSPKSGHDTVSWYQQALGQGPQFIFQYYEEEERQRGNFPDRFSGHQFPNYSSELNVNALLLGDSALYLCASSLGGGAVHNEKLFFGSGTQLSVL.

V gene TRBV7-9 combines with J gene TRBJ1-2; D not certain. Trimming cost V 4 bases and J 0 bases, with 15 bases left between them. The CDR3 spans 16 residues. Germline V gene lookup returns CDR1 SEHNR and CDR2 FQNEAQ (reference sequence). CDR3 sequence reads: CASSSPPGLANYGYTF. DNA for the CDR3: TGTGCCAGCAGCTCACCCCCGGGTCTAGCTAACTATGGCTACACCTTC.

This rearrangement joins TRBV25-1 to TRBJ2-6, with TRBD1 as a possible D gene (5 bases). The germline gives CDR1 MGHDK, CDR2 SYGVNS. The CDR3 spans 13 residues. Trimming took 7 bases from V and 3 from J, leaving 7 bases between them. Here the CDR3 reads CASIGVGANVLTF. In nucleotides, the CDR3 is TGTGCCAGCATAGGGGTTGGGGCCAACGTCCTGACTTTC.

The chain combines TRBV6-5 with TRBJ2-7, with 9 bases fitting TRBD2. The CDR3 has 15 amino acids. Germline CDR1 reads MNHEY; CDR2 reads SVGAGI. V shed 0 bases and J 2 bases; nucleotides not matched to a gene: 2. The CDR3: CASSYSRGGTYEQYF. CDR3 coding DNA: TGTGCCAGCAGTTACTCGCGGGGGGGAACCTACGAGCAGTACTTC.